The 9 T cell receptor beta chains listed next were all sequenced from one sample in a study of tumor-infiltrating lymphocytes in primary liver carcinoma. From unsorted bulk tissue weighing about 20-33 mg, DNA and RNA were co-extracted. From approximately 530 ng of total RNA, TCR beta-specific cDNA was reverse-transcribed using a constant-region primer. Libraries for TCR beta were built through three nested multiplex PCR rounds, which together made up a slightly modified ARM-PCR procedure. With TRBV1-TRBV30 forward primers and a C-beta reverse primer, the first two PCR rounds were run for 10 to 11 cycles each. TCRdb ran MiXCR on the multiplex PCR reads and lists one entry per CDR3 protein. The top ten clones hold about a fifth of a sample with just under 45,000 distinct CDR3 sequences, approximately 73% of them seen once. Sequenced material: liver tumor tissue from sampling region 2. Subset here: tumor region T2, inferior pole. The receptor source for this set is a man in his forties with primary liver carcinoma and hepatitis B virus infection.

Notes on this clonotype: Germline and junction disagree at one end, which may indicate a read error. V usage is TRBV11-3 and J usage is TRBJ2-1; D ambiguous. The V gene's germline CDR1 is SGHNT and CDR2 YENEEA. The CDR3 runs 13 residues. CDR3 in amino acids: CASSIDGYNEQFF. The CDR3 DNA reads TGTGCCAGCAGCATAGATGGGTACAATGAGCAGTTCTTC.

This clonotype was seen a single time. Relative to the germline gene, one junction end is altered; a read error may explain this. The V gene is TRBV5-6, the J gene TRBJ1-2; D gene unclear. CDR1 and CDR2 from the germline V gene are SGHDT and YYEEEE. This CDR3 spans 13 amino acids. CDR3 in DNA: TGTGCCAGCAGCTTGGGACGGGGTCGGGTCTACATCTTC. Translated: CASSLGRGRVYIF.

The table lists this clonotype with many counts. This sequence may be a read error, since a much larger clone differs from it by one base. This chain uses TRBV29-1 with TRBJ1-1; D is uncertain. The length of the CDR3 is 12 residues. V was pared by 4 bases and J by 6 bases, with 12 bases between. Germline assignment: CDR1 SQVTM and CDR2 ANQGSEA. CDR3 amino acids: CSVGRGLAEAFF. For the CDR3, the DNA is TGCAGCGTTGGGAGAGGTCTCGCTGAAGCTTTCTTT.

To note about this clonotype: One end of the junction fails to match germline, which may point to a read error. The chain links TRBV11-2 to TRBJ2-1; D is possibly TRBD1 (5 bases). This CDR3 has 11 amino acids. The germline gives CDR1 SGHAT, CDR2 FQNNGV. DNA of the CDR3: TGTGCTAGCAGCTTGGACATTGAGCAGTTCTTC. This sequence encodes CASSLDIEQFF. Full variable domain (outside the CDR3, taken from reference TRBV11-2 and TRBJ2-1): EAGVAQSPRYKIIEKRQSVAFWCNPISGHATLYWYQQILGQGPKLLIQFQNNGVVDDSQLPKDRFSAERLKGVDSTLKIQPAKLEDSAVYLCASSLDIEQFFGPGTRLTVL.

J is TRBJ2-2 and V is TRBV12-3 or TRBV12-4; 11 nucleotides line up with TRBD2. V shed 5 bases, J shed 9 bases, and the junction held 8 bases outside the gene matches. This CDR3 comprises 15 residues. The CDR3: CASSGLAGTIRELFF. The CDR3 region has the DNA TGTGCCAGCAGTGGACTAGCGGGTACCATCAGGGAGCTGTTTTTT.

The CDR3 sequence: CASSPPSGEWGSPLHF. In DNA, the CDR3 is TGTGCCAGCAGCCCTCCATCCGGCGAGTGGGGTTCACCCCTCCACTTT. The gene calls are TRBV5-6 and TRBJ1-6; D remains unclear. From germline, CDR1 is SGHDT and CDR2 YYEEEE. The V end was cut by 4 bases, the J end by 9 bases, with 20 bases between. The CDR3 contains 16 residues.

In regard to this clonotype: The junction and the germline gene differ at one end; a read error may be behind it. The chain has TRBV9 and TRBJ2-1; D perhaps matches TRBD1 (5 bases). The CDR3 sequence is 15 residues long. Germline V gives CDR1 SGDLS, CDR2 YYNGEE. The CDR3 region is CVSSVGVSSYNEQFF. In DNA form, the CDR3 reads TGTGTCAGCAGCGTAGGGGTGAGCTCCTACAATGAGCAGTTCTTC. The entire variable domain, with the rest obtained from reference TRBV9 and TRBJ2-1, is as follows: DSGVTQTPKHLITATGQRVTLRCSPRSGDLSVYWYQQSLDQGLQFLIQYYNGEERAKGNILERFSAQQFPDLHSELNLSSLELGDSALYFCVSSVGVSSYNEQFFGPGTRLTVL.

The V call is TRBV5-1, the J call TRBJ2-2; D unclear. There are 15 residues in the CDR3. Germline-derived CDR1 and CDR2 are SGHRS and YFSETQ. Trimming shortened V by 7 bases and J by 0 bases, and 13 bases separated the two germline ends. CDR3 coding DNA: TGCGCCAGCGGCACCTGGCAGACGAACACCGGGGAGCTGTTTTTT. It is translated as CASGTWQTNTGELFF.

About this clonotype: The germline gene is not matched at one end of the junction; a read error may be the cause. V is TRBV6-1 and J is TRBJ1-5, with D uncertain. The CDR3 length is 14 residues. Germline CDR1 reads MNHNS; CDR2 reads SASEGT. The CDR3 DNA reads TGTGCCAGCAGTGAAGCGAGGGAAGAGGCGCCCCAGCATTTC. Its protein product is CASSEAREEAPQHF.